This T cell receptor (beta chain) appears in the sequencing data of a study of human T cells and chemical hapten exposure. The time point here: patch test 2, 6 weeks after DPC sensitization. Regarding treatment: therapeutic diphenylcyclopropenone sensitization with weekly scalp DPC. TCRdb analysed the RACE reads with MiXCR anew, one entry per CDR3 protein. There are 100,000 or so distinct CDR3 sequences in the sample; 9% to 9.5% occur only once, and about 2% lies in the top ten. Deletions cut 3 bases from V and 3 bases from J, with 9 bases between. This CDR3 has 14 amino acids. Looked up from germline, CDR1 is ENHRY and CDR2 is SYGVKD.

This specimen consisted of whole blood, obtained in connection with sensitization to the hapten diphenylcyclopropenone (DPC). The sequence came from a woman between 40 and 55 years old with alopecia areata. Some clones in this sample may be carry-over from other donors' samples. The V gene is TRBV10-3, the J gene TRBJ1-5; D gene uncertain. In DNA form, the CDR3 reads TGTGCCATCAGTGACGGTGGTCCCAATCAGCCCCAGCATTTT. It yields the protein CAISDGGPNQPQHF.